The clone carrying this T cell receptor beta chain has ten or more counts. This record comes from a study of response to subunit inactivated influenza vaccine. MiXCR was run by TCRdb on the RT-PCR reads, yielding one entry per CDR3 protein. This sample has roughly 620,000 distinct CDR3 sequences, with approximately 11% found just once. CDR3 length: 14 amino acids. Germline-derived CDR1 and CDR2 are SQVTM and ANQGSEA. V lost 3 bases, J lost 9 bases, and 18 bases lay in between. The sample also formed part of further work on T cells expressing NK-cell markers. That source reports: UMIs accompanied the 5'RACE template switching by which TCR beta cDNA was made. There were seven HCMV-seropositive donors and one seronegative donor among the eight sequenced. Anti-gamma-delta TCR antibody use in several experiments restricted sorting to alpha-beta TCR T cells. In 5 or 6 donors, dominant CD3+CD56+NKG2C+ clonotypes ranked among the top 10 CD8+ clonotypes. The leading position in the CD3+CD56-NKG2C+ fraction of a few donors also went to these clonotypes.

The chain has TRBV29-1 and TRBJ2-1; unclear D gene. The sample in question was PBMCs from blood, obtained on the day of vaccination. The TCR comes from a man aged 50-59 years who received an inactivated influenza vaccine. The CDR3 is CSVEIGSGVGEQFF. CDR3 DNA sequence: TGCAGCGTTGAGATCGGCAGTGGGGTTGGTGAGCAGTTCTTC.